These 29 T cell receptor beta chains were sequenced from one sample in a study of shared clonotypes between healthy human individuals (dated by TCRdb to about 2020). Preparation of the library involved the immunoSEQ multiplex PCR assay. In its TCRdb copy, this immuneACCESS table keeps in-frame sequences only and misses some clones. Where compared with another copy, unresolved V genes explain less than half of these, and the others have no known cause. The sample profile shows about 1.5 million clones; under 99% of them were found once. The ten largest clones capture less than 0.55% of the sample. Source material: naive CD4+ T cells sorted from blood. Taken with the paper, the label for cell subset or site translates to: CD45RA+ positively selected. These receptor sequences come from a man under 40 in good health.

This sequence joins TRBV27 and TRBJ2-1; no reliable D call. Germline CDR1 reads MNHEY; CDR2 reads SMNVEV (reference sequence). The V end lost 3 bases, the J end lost 0 bases, and 15 bases lay between the germline ends. This CDR3 comprises 17 residues. This CDR3 reads CASSFLPSLSSYNEQFF. The CDR3 DNA follows: TGTGCCAGCAGTTTTCTCCCTTCCCTGAGCTCCTACAATGAGCAGTTCTTC.

The chain employs TRBV7-3 and TRBJ2-2, with 8 bases identical to TRBD1. The trim removed 0 bases at V and 5 bases at J, leaving 11 bases unmatched. Germline lookup yields CDR1 SGHTA and CDR2 FQGTGA. This CDR3 region has 18 residues. This CDR3 reads CASSLTYSGGGETGELFF. CDR3 coding DNA: TGTGCCAGCAGCTTAACGTATTCAGGGGGCGGTGAGACCGGGGAGCTGTTTTTT.

The rearrangement uses TRBV6-7 and TRBJ1-1, with 7 bases fitting TRBD1. TRBV6-7 is assigned to the ORF class and has an uncertain function. The CDR3 runs to 14 residues. Trimming removed 3 bases from V and 2 bases from J; junction bases left unmatched: 3. The CDR3 protein is CASSYWTGNTEAFF. CDR3 coding DNA: TGTGCCAGCAGTTATTGGACAGGAAACACTGAAGCTTTCTTT.

V is TRBV5-1 and J is TRBJ2-2; TRBD2 agrees at 7 bases. Germline-derived CDR1 and CDR2 are SGHRS and YFSETQ. Trimming removed 3 bases from V and 4 bases from J; junction bases left unmatched: 6. This CDR3 has 15 residues. For the CDR3, the DNA is TGCGCCAGCAGCTCCAGGGAGGGCCGCACCGGGGAGCTGTTTTTT. Its protein product is CASSSREGRTGELFF.

The chain joins TRBV10-3 to TRBJ2-7, with TRBD2 matching 9 bases. Trimming took 5 bases from V and 3 from J; bases not matched to a gene: 5. The CDR3 sequence is 14 residues long. From germline, CDR1 is ENHRY and CDR2 SYGVKD. The CDR3 region is CAISTSGRLYEQYF. In DNA, the CDR3 is TGTGCCATCAGTACTAGCGGGCGACTCTACGAGCAGTACTTC.

The chain carries TRBV5-1 and TRBJ2-3, with a weak D call TRBD2 (5 bases). From germline, CDR1 is SGHRS and CDR2 YFSETQ. V was shortened by 4 bases and J by 7 bases, with 13 bases between the two germline ends. This CDR3 is built from 13 residues. CDR3 DNA: TGCGCCAGCAGCCCGCTAAGGACTTATACGCAGTATTTT. Amino acid sequence: CASSPLRTYTQYF.

Comment on this clone: One junction end disagrees with the germline gene, perhaps due to a read error. The chain joins TRBV9 to TRBJ2-1; D might be TRBD2 (7 bases). Per the germline V gene, CDR1 is SGDLS and CDR2 is YYNGEE. The CDR3 has 15 amino acids. As DNA, the CDR3 is TGCGCCAGCAGCTCCCGGGGGGCTCCTCACAATGAGCAGTTCTTC. Its protein product is CASSSRGAPHNEQFF. Supplemented by reference TRBV9 and TRBJ2-1, the full variable domain reads DSGVTQTPKHLITATGQRVTLRCSPRSGDLSVYWYQQSLDQGLQFLIQYYNGEERAKGNILERFSAQQFPDLHSELNLSSLELGDSALYFCASSSRGAPHNEQFFGPGTRLTVL.

The V call is TRBV5-1, the J call TRBJ2-2; 13 bases fit TRBD2. The trim removed 3 bases at V and 4 bases at J, leaving 12 bases unmatched. The CDR3 has 19 residues. The V gene's germline CDR1 is SGHRS and CDR2 YFSETQ. CDR3 amino acids: CASSSRTSGSYEGTGELFF. CDR3 sequence (DNA): TGCGCCAGCAGCTCTCGGACTAGCGGGAGTTATGAGGGCACCGGGGAGCTGTTTTTT.

This rearrangement joins TRBV6-4 to TRBJ2-2; 7 positions agree with TRBD2. This CDR3 is 14 amino acids long. V lost 5 bases and J lost 2; bases outside the gene matches: 2. CDR1 is MRHNA and CDR2 is SNTAGT in the germline V gene. CDR3 sequence reads: CASSPGLNTGELFF. CDR3 nucleotides: TGTGCCAGCAGTCCGGGACTAAACACCGGGGAGCTGTTTTTT.

This clone was found once. The chain employs TRBV23-1 and TRBJ2-7, with 14 bases identical to TRBD2. Being an ORF, TRBV23-1 has a function that is uncertain. The CDR3 sequence is 22 residues long. The V segment lost 6 bases and the J segment 0 bases; nucleotides outside the gene matches: 22. The CDR3 protein is CASRYRGPTSGRATQSSYEQYF. CDR3 nucleotides: TGCGCCAGCAGATACAGGGGCCCGACTAGCGGGAGGGCCACTCAAAGCTCCTACGAGCAGTACTTC.

This clone appeared once. The chain has TRBV19 and TRBJ2-1, with D maybe TRBD2 (6 bases). The germline CDR1 and CDR2 sequences are LNHDA and SQIVND (reference sequence). CDR3 length: 14 amino acids. V was clipped by 5 bases and J by 8 bases, with 16 bases between them. CDR3: CASSFLRRADEQFF. The CDR3 DNA sequence: TGTGCCAGTAGTTTTCTCCGGAGGGCCGATGAGCAGTTCTTC.

The chain combines TRBV28 with TRBJ1-2, with D perhaps matching TRBD1 (6 bases). V lost 5 bases, J lost 8 bases, and 15 bases lay in between. This CDR3 has 13 residues. Germline assignment: CDR1 MDHEN and CDR2 SYDVKM. This chain's CDR3 is CASSSTGIRGYTF. DNA for the CDR3: TGTGCCAGCAGTAGCACAGGGATTCGGGGCTACACCTTC.

The chain uses TRBV27 and TRBJ1-5; D is perhaps TRBD1 (6 bases). V was cut by 6 bases and J by 11 bases, with 17 bases left in between. Germline loops: CDR1 MNHEY, CDR2 SMNVEV (reference sequence). The CDR3 spans 13 residues. The CDR3 DNA reads as TGTGCCAGCAGCCGGGTAGGGGGGACGTCCCAGCATTTT. This translates into CASSRVGGTSQHF.

Comment on this clone: Other DNA sequences within the sample encode an identical CDR3. The chain joins TRBV29-1 to TRBJ2-5; 8 bases are a match to TRBD1. This CDR3 is 12 amino acids long. Trimming removed 2 bases from V and 5 bases from J; junction bases left unmatched: 1. CDR1 SQVTM and CDR2 ANQGSEA come from the germline V gene. The CDR3 coding sequence is TGCAGCGTTGAAACAGGGGGGGAGACCCAGTACTTC. This codes for CSVETGGETQYF.

The CDR3, as DNA: TGTGCCAGCAGCTTTGTATCAGGGACTGAAGCTTTCTTT. Its protein is CASSFVSGTEAFF. The V gene is TRBV5-5, the J gene TRBJ1-1; D is perhaps TRBD1 (5 bases). The germline V gene has CDR1 SGHKS and CDR2 YYEKEE (reference sequence). The CDR3 is 13 amino acids. V dropped 2 bases and J dropped 5 bases, with 10 bases sitting between them.

This clone was seen only once. The same CDR3 also results from other DNA sequences found in this sample. This rearrangement joins TRBV6-5 to TRBJ2-7, with unresolved D. Germline V gives CDR1 MNHEY, CDR2 SVGAGI. The CDR3 is 12 residues long. V shed 5 bases and J shed 0 bases, with 5 bases lying between them. This CDR3 reads CASSQSSYEQYF. The CDR3 DNA sequence: TGTGCCAGCAGTCAAAGCTCCTACGAGCAGTACTTC.

This chain's CDR3 is CAAKGEGTDTQYF. Written as DNA, the CDR3 is TGTGCCGCCAAGGGGGAGGGCACAGATACGCAGTATTTT. V is TRBV19 and J is TRBJ2-3; TRBD1 or TRBD2 may be the D gene (6 bases each). Germline values: CDR1 LNHDA, CDR2 SQIVND (reference sequence). This CDR3 spans 13 amino acids. The V end was cut by 11 bases, the J end by 1 base, with 13 bases between. The full variable domain, rest sourced from reference TRBV19 and TRBJ2-3, is DGGITQSPKYLFRKEGQNVTLSCEQNLNHDAMYWYRQDPGQGLRLIYYSQIVNDFQKGDIAEGYSVSREKKESFPLTVTSAQKNPTAFYLCAAKGEGTDTQYFGPGTRLTVL.

The chain is built from TRBV15 and TRBJ2-3; D gene uncertain. Germline CDR1 and CDR2: LNHNV and YYDKDF (reference sequence). The CDR3 extends over 13 amino acids. V was clipped by 2 bases and J by 6 bases, with 9 bases between them. CDR3 sequence reads: CATSRQKVDTQYF. As DNA, the CDR3 is TGTGCCACCAGCAGACAGAAGGTCGATACGCAGTATTTT.

J is TRBJ2-1 and V is TRBV25-1; D not certain. CDR1 and CDR2 (germline): MGHDK, SYGVNS. Trimming removed 3 bases from V and 4 bases from J, with 10 bases in between. The CDR3 runs to 14 residues. CDR3 sequence (DNA): TGTGCCAGCAGTGAGTACTTGCCTTACAATGAGCAGTTCTTC. Translating it yields CASSEYLPYNEQFF.

The chain couples TRBV5-4 to TRBJ2-5, with D tentatively TRBD2 (7 bases). Germline loops: CDR1 SGHNT, CDR2 YYREEE (reference sequence). The CDR3 runs 15 residues. The germline V and J ends were trimmed by 3 bases and 2 bases, with 14 bases remaining between them. CDR3 residues: CASSWGRGQQETQYF. DNA of the CDR3: TGTGCCAGCAGCTGGGGGAGGGGACAACAAGAGACCCAGTACTTC.

This CDR3 reads CASSYGTSSGNTIYF. The CDR3 DNA reads as TGTGCCAGCAGTTACGGCACTTCCTCTGGAAACACCATATATTTT. The chain combines TRBV6-5 with TRBJ1-3, with D unclear. The CDR3 contains 15 residues. The ends were cut back, 2 bases at V and 0 bases at J, with 8 bases in the middle. The germline V gene has CDR1 MNHEY and CDR2 SVGAGI.

This sequence joins TRBV5-8 and TRBJ2-5, with D possibly being TRBD1 or TRBD2 (5 bases each). The germline CDR1 and CDR2 sequences are SGHTS and YDEGEE. V dropped 1 base and J dropped 8 bases, with 15 bases sitting between them. This CDR3 has 14 residues. Here the CDR3 DNA reads TGTGCCAGCAGCTTGATTACCGGGGCGGGCACCCAGTACTTC. Translated: CASSLITGAGTQYF.

The rearrangement joins TRBV27 to TRBJ2-5; TRBD2 might be the D (5 bases). The V gene's germline CDR1 is MNHEY and CDR2 SMNVEV (reference sequence). The V end lost 6 bases, the J end lost 3 bases, and 8 bases lay between the germline ends. The CDR3 sequence is 12 residues long. The CDR3 sequence: CASRTGKETQYF. The CDR3 DNA follows: TGTGCCAGCAGGACGGGAAAAGAGACCCAGTACTTC.

The chain uses TRBV2 and TRBJ1-5; possibly TRBD1 for D (5 bases). The germline CDR1 and CDR2 sequences are SNHLY and FYNNEI. Trimming pared 6 bases from V and 5 bases from J, leaving 11 bases between. CDR3 length: 13 residues. The CDR3 reads CASSREADQPQHF. As DNA, the CDR3 is TGTGCCAGCAGCAGGGAGGCTGATCAGCCCCAGCATTTT.

V is TRBV28 and J is TRBJ2-1; maybe TRBD1 (6 bases). In germline, CDR1 is MDHEN, CDR2 SYDVKM. V gave up 1 base and J gave up 9 bases, with 13 bases separating them. This CDR3 region has 14 residues. CDR3 region: CASSLFLGGVEQFF. CDR3 DNA sequence: TGTGCCAGCAGTTTATTTTTAGGGGGAGTTGAGCAGTTCTTC.

The rearrangement links TRBV6-4 to TRBJ2-5, with D possibly being TRBD1 or TRBD2 (5 bases each). The CDR3 covers 16 residues. V lost 4 bases to trimming and J lost 5 bases, with 20 bases between them. Germline CDR1 reads MRHNA; CDR2 reads SNTAGT. The CDR3 sequence is CASSGQTKNQRETQYF. The CDR3 DNA is TGTGCCAGCAGTGGACAGACTAAGAATCAAAGGGAGACCCAGTACTTC.

The J gene is TRBJ2-1, the V gene TRBV11-2; D not certain. This CDR3 has 12 residues. Germline V gene sequence: CDR1 SGHAT, CDR2 FQNNGV. Trimming pared 4 bases from V and 8 bases from J, leaving 9 bases between. In nucleotides, the CDR3 is TGTGCCAGCAGCTCTATTTGGGATGAGCAGTTCTTC. Protein product: CASSSIWDEQFF.

Note on this clone: Other DNA sequences in this sample translate to the same CDR3. V usage is TRBV5-1 and J usage is TRBJ2-3, with D possibly TRBD2 on 5 matching bases. Germline V gives CDR1 SGHRS, CDR2 YFSETQ. V was shortened by 0 bases and J by 4 bases, with 6 bases between the two germline ends. The CDR3 is made up of 13 amino acids. For the CDR3, the DNA is TGCGCCAGCAGCTTGGCCGGGGCAGATACGCAGTATTTT. Its protein is CASSLAGADTQYF. The variable domain in full, with the rest retrieved from reference TRBV5-1 and TRBJ2-3, is KAGVTQTPRYLIKTRGQQVTLSCSPISGHRSVSWYQQTPGQGLQFLFEYFSETQRNKGNFPGRFSGRQFSNSRSEMNVSTLELGDSALYLCASSLAGADTQYFGPGTRLTVL.

The chain recombines TRBV6-5 with TRBJ2-7; D assignment may be TRBD1 or TRBD2 (5 bases each). V shed 5 bases and J shed 6 bases, with 14 bases lying between them. This CDR3 has 13 residues. The germline V gene has CDR1 MNHEY and CDR2 SVGAGI. The CDR3 DNA reads TGTGCCAGCAGTAAGGGACCTGGGGTCGAGCAGTACTTC. Encoded protein: CASSKGPGVEQYF.